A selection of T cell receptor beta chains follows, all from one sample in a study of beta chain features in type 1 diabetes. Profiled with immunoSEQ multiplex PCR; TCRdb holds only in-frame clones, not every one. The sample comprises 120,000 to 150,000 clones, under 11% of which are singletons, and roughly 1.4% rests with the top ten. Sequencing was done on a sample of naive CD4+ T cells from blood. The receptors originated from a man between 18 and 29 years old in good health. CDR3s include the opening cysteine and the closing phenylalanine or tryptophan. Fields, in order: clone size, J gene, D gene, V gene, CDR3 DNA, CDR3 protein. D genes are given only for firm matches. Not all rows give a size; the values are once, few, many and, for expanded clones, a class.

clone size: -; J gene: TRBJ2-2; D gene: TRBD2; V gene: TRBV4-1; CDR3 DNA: TGCGCCAGCAGCCAAGGGCCGGGACTAGCGGGGGGGCGCCGTATGACCGGGGAGCTGTTTTTT; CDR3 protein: CASSQGPGLAGGRRMTGELFF
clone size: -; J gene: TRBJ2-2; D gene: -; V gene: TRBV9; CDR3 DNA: TGTGCCAGCAGCGTAGTCCCCCGGGGGAGGAACACCGGGGAGCTGTTTTTT; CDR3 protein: CASSVVPRGRNTGELFF
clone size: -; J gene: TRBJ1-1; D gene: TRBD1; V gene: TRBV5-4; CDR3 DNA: TGTGCCAGCAGCTTTCGACAGGGGGCGCGCACTGAAGCTTTCTTT; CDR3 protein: CASSFRQGARTEAFF
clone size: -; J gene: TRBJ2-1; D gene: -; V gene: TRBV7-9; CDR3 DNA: TGTGCCAGCAGCCAGGGGGACTTTTACAATGAGCAGTTCTTC; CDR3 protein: CASSQGDFYNEQFF
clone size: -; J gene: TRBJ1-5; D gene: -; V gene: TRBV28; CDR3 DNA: TGTGCCAGCAGTTGGGGAGGGACGGGCAATCAGCCCCAGCATTTT; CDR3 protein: CASSWGGTGNQPQHF
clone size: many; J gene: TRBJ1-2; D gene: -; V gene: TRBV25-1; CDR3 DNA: TGTGCCAGCAGTGGAGGACAGCACCACTATGGCTACACCTTC; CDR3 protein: CASSGGQHHYGYTF
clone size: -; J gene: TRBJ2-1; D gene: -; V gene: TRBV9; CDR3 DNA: TGTGCCAGCAGCGATCTCGACAGACCAAGATTAAGTGAGCAGTTCTTC; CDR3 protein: CASSDLDRPRLSEQFF
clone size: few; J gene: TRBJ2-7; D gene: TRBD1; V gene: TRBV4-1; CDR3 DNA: TGCGCCAGCAGCTCAGGACAGGGTGCCCCCCTCGAGCAGTACTTC; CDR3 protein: CASSSGQGAPLEQYF
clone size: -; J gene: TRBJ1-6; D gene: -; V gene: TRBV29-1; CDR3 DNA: TGCAGCGCAAATACCGGGACATCACAGAGCTCCTATAATTCACCCCTCCACTTT; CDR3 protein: CSANTGTSQSSYNSPLHF
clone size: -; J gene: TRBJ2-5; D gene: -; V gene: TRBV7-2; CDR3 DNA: TGTGCCAGCGAGGGGGTCTCCTTGGAGACCCAGTACTTC; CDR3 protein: CASEGVSLETQYF
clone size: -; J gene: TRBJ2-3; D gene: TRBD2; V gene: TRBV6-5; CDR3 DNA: TGTGCCAGCAGTTATGGACTAGGGCCGTATTTT; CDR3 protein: CASSYGLGPYF
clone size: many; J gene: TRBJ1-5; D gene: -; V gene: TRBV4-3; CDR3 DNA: TGCGCCAGCAGCCAAGGACAGGGCAATCAGCCCCAGCATTTT; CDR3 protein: CASSQGQGNQPQHF
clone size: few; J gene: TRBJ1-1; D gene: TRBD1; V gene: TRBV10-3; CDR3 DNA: TGTGCCATCAGGGTCGGGACAGCGATGAACACTGAAGCTTTCTTT; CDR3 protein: CAIRVGTAMNTEAFF
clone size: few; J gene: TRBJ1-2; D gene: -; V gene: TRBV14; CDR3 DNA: TGTGCCAGCAGCCCGGGGACAGGCTACACCTTC; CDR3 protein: CASSPGTGYTF
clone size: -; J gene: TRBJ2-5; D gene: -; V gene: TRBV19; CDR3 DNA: TGTGCCAGTAGTATCAGAGGAGAGACCCAGTACTTC; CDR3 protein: CASSIRGETQYF
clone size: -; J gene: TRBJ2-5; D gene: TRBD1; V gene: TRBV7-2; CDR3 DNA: TGTGCCAGCAGCTCAAAAGGCCACAGGGGGTTGGAAGAGACCCAGTACTTC; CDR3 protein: CASSSKGHRGLEETQYF
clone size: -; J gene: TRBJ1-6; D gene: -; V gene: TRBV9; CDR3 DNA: TGTGCCAGCAGCGGGGGGGGAAATAATTCACCCCTCCACTTT; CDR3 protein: CASSGGGNNSPLHF
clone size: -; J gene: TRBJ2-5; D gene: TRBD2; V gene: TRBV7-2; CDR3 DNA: TGTGCCAGCAGCTTTGTCCTACTAGCGGATAAAGAGACCCAGTACTTC; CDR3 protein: CASSFVLLADKETQYF
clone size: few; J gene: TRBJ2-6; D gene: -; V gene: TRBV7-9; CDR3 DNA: TGTGCCAGCAGCCCCCGGGGAGGGGGAGTAGGAGGGGCCAACGTCCTGACTTTC; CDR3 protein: CASSPRGGGVGGANVLTF
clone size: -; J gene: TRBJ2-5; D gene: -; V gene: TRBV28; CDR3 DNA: TGTGCCAGCAGTTCCTCGGGACTCAGGGCAGCGGAGCAGTACTTC; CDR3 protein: CASSSSGLRAAEQYF
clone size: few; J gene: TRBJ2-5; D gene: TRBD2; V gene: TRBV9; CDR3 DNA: TGTGCCAGCAGCGTAGCGCCTAGCGGGGGCCAAGAGACCCAGTACTTC; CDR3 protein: CASSVAPSGGQETQYF
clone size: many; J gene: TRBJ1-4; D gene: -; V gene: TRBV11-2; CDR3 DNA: TGTGCCAGCAGCACAAGCGGGAAACTGTTTTTT; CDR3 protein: CASSTSGKLFF
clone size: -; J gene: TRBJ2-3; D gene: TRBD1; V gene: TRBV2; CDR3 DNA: TGTGCCAGCAAAGAGGGGGCGCAGGGAGATACGCAGTATTTT; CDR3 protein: CASKEGAQGDTQYF
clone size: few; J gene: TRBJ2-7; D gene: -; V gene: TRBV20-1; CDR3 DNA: TGCAGTGCTGAGACATACGAGCAGTACTTC; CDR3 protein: CSAETYEQYF
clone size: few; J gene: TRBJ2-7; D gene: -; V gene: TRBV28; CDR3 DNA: TGTGCCAGCAGTTCCGACAGAGACTACGAGCAGTACTTC; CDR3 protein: CASSSDRDYEQYF
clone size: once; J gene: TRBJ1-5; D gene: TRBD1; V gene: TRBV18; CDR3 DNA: TGTGCCAGCTCACGACAGGGATTTGAGCAGCCCCAGCATTTT; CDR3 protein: CASSRQGFEQPQHF
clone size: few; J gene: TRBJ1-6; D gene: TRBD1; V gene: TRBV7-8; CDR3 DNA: TGTGCCAGCAGCTTAGGGGACAGGGATAATTCACCCCTCCACTTT; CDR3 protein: CASSLGDRDNSPLHF
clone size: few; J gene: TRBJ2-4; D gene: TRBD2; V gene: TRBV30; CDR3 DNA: TGTGCCTGGAGTGTACTTGGGGGAGGGACGGCCAAAAACATTCAGTACTTC; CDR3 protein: CAWSVLGGGTAKNIQYF